The 11 T cell receptor beta chains below come from one sample, sequenced in a study of T cell responses to AZD1222 COVID-19 vaccine. The assay was immunoSEQ multiplex PCR, and TCRdb's table has in-frame clones only and misses some. Among 120,000 or so clones, 90% were seen once, and the ten largest hold 4% to 4.5%. The sample in question was peripheral blood, obtained 28 days after the second dose of the MenACWY control vaccine. These receptors originate from an adult who received the MenACWY meningococcal vaccine as a control.

The rearrangement uses TRBV27 and TRBJ1-2; D is perhaps TRBD1 (5 bases). V was cut by 3 bases and J by 2 bases, with 16 bases left in between. Germline values: CDR1 MNHEY, CDR2 SMNVEV (reference sequence). This CDR3 region has 16 residues. CDR3 protein: CASSFSIIEGNYGYTF. As DNA, the CDR3 is TGTGCCAGCAGTTTCTCGATAATTGAGGGGAACTATGGCTACACCTTC.

The chain is built from TRBV27 and TRBJ2-7; maybe TRBD2 (6 bases). The CDR3 totals 14 residues. Germline V lookup: CDR1 MNHEY, CDR2 SMNVEV (reference sequence). V was pared by 4 bases and J by 1 base, with 11 bases between. Here the CDR3 reads CASSYTSSSYEQYF. DNA for the CDR3: TGTGCCAGCAGTTACACTAGCTCATCCTACGAGCAGTACTTC.

V gene TRBV2 combines with J gene TRBJ2-1; maybe TRBD2 (6 bases). CDR1 is SNHLY, CDR2 FYNNEI, per germline. The CDR3 sequence is 11 residues long. Trimming took off 6 bases at V and 9 bases at J, with 9 bases between the two ends. The CDR3 coding sequence is TGTGCCAGCAGCCGGGGGTTTGAGCAGTTCTTC. Its translation: CASSRGFEQFF.

The chain recombines TRBV11-2 with TRBJ1-1; the D gene is possibly TRBD1 (6 bases). The ends were cut back, 5 bases at V and 4 bases at J, with 14 bases in the middle. CDR3 size: 14 residues. The V gene's germline CDR1 is SGHAT and CDR2 FQNNGV. The CDR3 DNA reads TGTGCCAGCAGCGCAAACAGGGAGGTCACTGAAGCTTTCTTT. Its protein is CASSANREVTEAFF. The whole variable domain, remainder taken from reference TRBV11-2 and TRBJ1-1, is EAGVAQSPRYKIIEKRQSVAFWCNPISGHATLYWYQQILGQGPKLLIQFQNNGVVDDSQLPKDRFSAERLKGVDSTLKIQPAKLEDSAVYLCASSANREVTEAFFGQGTRLTVV.

CDR3 amino acids: CASSLALGGPGSGANVLTF. In DNA, the CDR3 is TGTGCCAGCAGCTTAGCTTTAGGGGGCCCGGGCTCTGGGGCCAACGTCCTGACTTTC. The chain has TRBV7-9 and TRBJ2-6; 7 nucleotides match TRBD1. Per the germline V gene, CDR1 is SEHNR and CDR2 is FQNEAQ (reference sequence). CDR3 length: 19 amino acids. Unmatched junction bases numbered 8, after V lost 0 bases and J lost 0 bases.

This clone has just a few counts. The chain has TRBV14 and TRBJ2-7; 14 positions agree with TRBD2. Germline loops: CDR1 SGHDN, CDR2 FVKESK. V trimming: 5 bases; J trimming: 7 bases; junction bases outside the gene matches: 7. This CDR3 contains 15 residues. This CDR3 reads CASSKGLAGVREQYF. The CDR3 region has the DNA TGTGCCAGCAGCAAGGGACTAGCGGGAGTTCGGGAGCAGTACTTC.

With respect to this clone: The same CDR3 arises from other DNA sequences in this sample as well. J is TRBJ2-5 and V is TRBV3-1 (or the pseudogene TRBV3-2), with D unclear. With 3 bases removed from V and 5 bases from J, the gap between germline ends came to 7 bases. This CDR3 has 12 residues. The germline V gene has CDR1 LGHDT and CDR2 YNNKEL (reference sequence). The CDR3 DNA sequence: TGTGCCAGCAGCCATCTGGGCGAGACCCAGTACTTC. It specifies CASSHLGETQYF.

This chain joins TRBV5-1 and TRBJ1-2; D is possibly TRBD1 (5 bases). Germline V CDR1 and CDR2: SGHRS, YFSETQ. The length of the CDR3 is 15 residues. Deletions cut 0 bases from V and 8 bases from J, with 17 bases between. The CDR3, as DNA: TGCGCCAGCAGCTTGGTGGGAACGGGGGTTTGGGGCTACACCTTC. Translation gives CASSLVGTGVWGYTF.

The rearrangement joins TRBV7-2 to TRBJ1-4; 7 nucleotides align to TRBD1. The CDR3 covers 16 residues. Germline V gene sequence: CDR1 SGHTA, CDR2 FQGNSA. J gave up 8 bases and V 4 bases, and 13 bases lay outside the gene matches. In DNA, the CDR3 is TGTGCCAGCAGCTCAGTATTGGGAGGGGGCGCCGAAAAACTGTTTTTT. It translates to CASSSVLGGGAEKLFF.

This chain connects TRBV13 to TRBJ2-3; D is tentatively TRBD1 or TRBD2 (6 bases each). The germline CDR1 and CDR2 sequences are PRHDT and FYEKMQ (reference sequence). The CDR3 runs 13 residues. Trimming left V 5 bases short and J 14 bases short, with 20 bases between. The chain's CDR3 is CASSPRRGDKGYF. CDR3 nucleotides: TGTGCCAGCAGCCCCCGGAGGGGGGATAAGGGGTATTTT.

This sequence joins TRBV2 and TRBJ1-1, with 8 positions matching TRBD1. V was clipped by 6 bases and J by 5 bases; unmatched bases: 8. CDR3 length: 14 amino acids. Germline CDR1 is SNHLY and CDR2 is FYNNEI. The CDR3 reads CASRTTGVGTEAFF. CDR3 nucleotide sequence: TGTGCCAGCAGGACGACAGGGGTTGGGACTGAAGCTTTCTTT.